Following are 22 T cell receptor beta chains from one sample sequenced in a study of blood T cell repertoires in COVID-19 (dated by TCRdb to the early 2020s). The protocol used for the library was the immunoSEQ multiplex PCR assay. In TCRdb, the immuneACCESS table is reduced to in-frame sequences with V and J assigned. These tables do not hold every clone; where another copy was compared, an unresolved V gene accounts for under half, and the others remain unexplained. Here the sample has fewer than 250,000 clones; 75% to 90% occur a single time. About 3.5% of the sample goes to the ten largest clones. The material sequenced was PBMCs or T cells enriched from blood (not recorded which). The receptors were sampled from a woman aged 25 to 39 who had been exposed to COVID-19.

The chain joins TRBV9 to TRBJ1-5; D is possibly TRBD1 (6 bases). This CDR3 spans 14 amino acids. V lost 0 bases and J 6 bases, leaving 10 bases between the germline ends. CDR1 is SGDLS, CDR2 YYNGEE, per germline. The CDR3 sequence: CASSVDPGVQPQHF. Written as DNA, the CDR3 is TGTGCCAGCAGCGTAGACCCAGGGGTTCAGCCCCAGCATTTT.

The V gene is TRBV5-1, the J gene TRBJ1-2, with a possible D match to TRBD1 (6 bases). CDR3 length: 13 amino acids. The germline CDR1 and CDR2 sequences are SGHRS and YFSETQ. V lost 1 base and J lost 5, with 9 bases in between. The CDR3 here is CASSLRQGYGYTF. The CDR3 nucleotides are TGCGCCAGCAGCTTGAGGCAGGGGTATGGCTACACCTTC.

The chain carries TRBV4-1 and TRBJ2-2; 9 nucleotides line up with TRBD2. Looked up from germline, CDR1 is MGHRA and CDR2 is YSYEKL. The CDR3 contains 15 residues. V lost 6 bases and J lost 6; bases outside the gene matches: 8. CDR3 nucleotides: TGCGCCAGCAGTCTTAGCGGGAGAGTGTCCGGGGAGCTGTTTTTT. Its translation is CASSLSGRVSGELFF.

J is TRBJ1-2 and V is TRBV28; 7 bases align to TRBD1. Germline trimming cut 5 bases from V and 7 bases from J; bases unmatched to any gene: 13. This CDR3 contains 15 residues. Germline lookup yields CDR1 MDHEN and CDR2 SYDVKM. DNA of the CDR3: TGTGCCAGCAGTAGACAGGGAAAAAACGAAGGTGGCTACACCTTC. Translation: CASSRQGKNEGGYTF.

The chain employs TRBV29-1 and TRBJ1-4, with TRBD1 matching 7 bases. The V and J ends lost 6 bases and 8 bases, in that order; junction bases with no gene match: 6. The CDR3 loop spans 12 amino acids. Looked up from germline, CDR1 is SQVTM and CDR2 is ANQGSEA. The CDR3 spells CSVRDSREKLFF. CDR3 nucleotide sequence: TGCAGCGTCCGGGACAGTAGGGAAAAACTGTTTTTT.

The chain employs TRBV4-1 and TRBJ1-1; D call uncertain. Trimming removed 0 bases at V and 3 bases at J, with 11 bases between. The germline V gene encodes CDR1 MGHRA and CDR2 YSYEKL. CDR3 size: 15 residues. The DNA for the CDR3 is TGCGCCAGCAGCCAAGAACCCGGGGATTACACTGAAGCTTTCTTT. It encodes CASSQEPGDYTEAFF.

This clone occurred a few times. CDR3 nucleotides: TGTGCCAGCACCCCTCGGTCCGGGAGCTCCTACAATGAGCAGTTCTTC. Amino acids: CASTPRSGSSYNEQFF. V usage is TRBV27 and J usage is TRBJ2-1; D is possibly TRBD2 (6 bases). The V end lost 7 bases, the J end lost 0 bases, and 16 bases lay between the germline ends. Germline CDR1 MNHEY, CDR2 SMNVEV (reference sequence). There are 16 residues in the CDR3.

V is TRBV6-4 and J is TRBJ2-1; the D gene is possibly TRBD2 (5 bases). The germline V gene has CDR1 MRHNA and CDR2 SNTAGT. V dropped 4 bases and J dropped 9 bases, with 10 bases sitting between them. The CDR3 extends over 12 amino acids. The chain's CDR3 is CASSVPRGEQFF. The CDR3 region has the DNA TGTGCCAGCAGTGTCCCTCGGGGTGAGCAGTTCTTC.

The V gene is TRBV9, the J gene TRBJ2-1; D ambiguous. The CDR3 spans 17 residues. Trimming shortened V by 0 bases and J by 0 bases, and 13 bases separated the two germline ends. The germline V gene encodes CDR1 SGDLS and CDR2 YYNGEE. The CDR3 region is CASSVGLLLSSYNEQFF. For the CDR3, the DNA is TGTGCCAGCAGCGTAGGTCTTTTACTAAGCTCCTACAATGAGCAGTTCTTC.

This chain connects TRBV19 to TRBJ1-2; D is perhaps TRBD1 (6 bases). The V end lost 3 bases, the J end lost 5 bases, and 22 bases lay between the germline ends. Germline V gives CDR1 LNHDA, CDR2 SQIVND (reference sequence). The CDR3 loop spans 17 amino acids. CDR3 coding DNA: TGTGCCAGTAGTATTAGCAGGGGAAGCCTAGAACGATATGGCTACACCTTC. Protein product: CASSISRGSLERYGYTF.

The chain combines TRBV25-1 with TRBJ1-1; the D is unclear. Germline V gene data show CDR1 as MGHDK and CDR2 as SYGVNS. There are 12 residues in the CDR3. The V gene lost 3 bases and the J gene lost 7 bases, with 9 bases spanning the gap. CDR3 bases: TGTGCCAGCAGTGAGGGCAGATTTGAAGCTTTCTTT. It specifies CASSEGRFEAFF.

Only one count was recorded for this clone. J is TRBJ1-1 and V is TRBV3-1 (or the pseudogene TRBV3-2); D is perhaps TRBD1 (6 bases). V was clipped by 3 bases and J by 0 bases, with 20 bases between them. The V gene's germline CDR1 is LGHDT and CDR2 YNNKEL (reference sequence). This CDR3 has 18 amino acids. The CDR3 DNA follows: TGTGCCAGCAGCCAGATGAGAGGGGGAGGGGTCTTGAACACTGAAGCTTTCTTT. It encodes CASSQMRGGGVLNTEAFF.

V usage is TRBV28 and J usage is TRBJ1-1; 8 bases line up with TRBD1. V dropped 6 bases and J dropped 4; count of bases not matched to a gene: 22. CDR1 MDHEN and CDR2 SYDVKM come from the germline V gene. CDR3 length: 19 amino acids. DNA of the CDR3: TGTGCCAGCAGCCACAGGACAGGGTCGGCTTTGGCGTGGGGCACTGAAGCTTTCTTT. This sequence encodes CASSHRTGSALAWGTEAFF.

The rearrangement links TRBV12-3 or TRBV12-4 to TRBJ2-2, with D possibly TRBD1 on 5 matching bases. The V end was cut by 6 bases, the J end by 6 bases, with 8 bases between. This CDR3 comprises 12 residues. The CDR3 loop is CASREGAGELFF. CDR3 in DNA: TGTGCCAGCAGGGAAGGGGCCGGGGAGCTGTTTTTT.

A few counts support this clone. This chain links TRBV30 with TRBJ1-3; D unclear. Trimming cost V 2 bases and J 4 bases, with 18 bases left between them. CDR3 length equals 16 residues. CDR1 is GTSNPN and CDR2 is SVGIG in the germline V gene (reference sequence). Here the CDR3 DNA reads TGTGCCTGGAGTCCTATAATCCAGGCGTCCGGAAACACCATATATTTT. Translating gives CAWSPIIQASGNTIYF.

This sequence joins TRBV6-6 and TRBJ1-5, with D uncertain. The length of the CDR3 is 14 residues. Germline CDR1 reads MNHNY; CDR2 reads SVGAGI (reference sequence). Trimming took 2 bases from V and 12 from J, leaving 17 bases between them. CDR3: CASSYHRGSVLQHF. DNA of the CDR3: TGTGCCAGCAGTTACCACCGGGGATCTGTTCTCCAGCATTTT.

This chain uses TRBV2 with TRBJ1-6, with D possibly TRBD1 on 5 matching bases. The CDR3 runs to 13 residues. The germline gives CDR1 SNHLY, CDR2 FYNNEI. V lost 3 bases and J 9 bases, leaving 9 bases between the germline ends. CDR3 in amino acids: CASSEGGGSPLHF. CDR3 coding DNA: TGTGCCAGCAGTGAGGGGGGGGGTTCACCCCTCCACTTT.

The CDR3 is CASSHPGQGIETQYF. The CDR3 bases are TGTGCCAGCTCACATCCGGGACAGGGGATCGAGACCCAGTACTTC. This chain uses TRBV18 with TRBJ2-5; 10 nucleotides align to TRBD1. This CDR3 contains 15 residues. Losses at the gene ends were 4 bases for V and 5 bases for J; bases not matched to a gene: 7. Germline values: CDR1 KGHSH, CDR2 LQKENI.

A single count supports this clone. The chain recombines TRBV5-1 with TRBJ2-3; 11 nucleotides agree with TRBD1. Trimming took 4 bases from V and 3 from J; bases not matched to a gene: 4. The CDR3 consists of 15 residues. Germline V lookup: CDR1 SGHRS, CDR2 YFSETQ. CDR3 amino acids: CASSVGTGGTDTQYF. In DNA, the CDR3 is TGCGCCAGCAGCGTAGGGACAGGGGGAACAGATACGCAGTATTTT.

The sample holds one count of this clone. V and J are TRBV29-1 and TRBJ2-7; the D is unclear. CDR3 length: 11 amino acids. Per the germline V gene, CDR1 is SQVTM and CDR2 is ANQGSEA. Deletions cut 3 bases from V and 3 bases from J, with 6 bases between. Here the CDR3 reads CSVDQNYEQYF. The CDR3 DNA is TGCAGCGTTGATCAGAACTACGAGCAGTACTTC.

J is TRBJ1-2 and V is TRBV12-3 or TRBV12-4; 10 positions agree with TRBD1. This CDR3 has 13 residues. The J segment lost 6 bases and the V segment lost 6 bases, leaving 4 bases of the junction unmatched. The CDR3 DNA is TGTGCCAGCAGAAAAGGGACAGGGGATGGCTACACCTTC. Protein product: CASRKGTGDGYTF.

The chain joins TRBV7-9 to TRBJ1-1; D is perhaps TRBD1 (6 bases). CDR1 and CDR2 from the germline V gene are SEHNR and FQNEAQ (reference sequence). V was clipped by 2 bases and J by 2 bases, with 9 bases between them. This CDR3 has 14 amino acids. The CDR3 DNA reads TGTGCCAGCAGCTTACAGGACAGTAACACTGAAGCTTTCTTT. This sequence encodes CASSLQDSNTEAFF.